A selection of T cell receptor beta chains follows, all from one sample in a study of T cell repertoires in cytomegalovirus infection. MiXCR, run by TCRdb on the reads, gives a single entry per CDR3 protein. The repertoire holds some 680,000 distinct CDR3 sequences, with roughly 35% as singletons. The sequencing sample was made of PBMCs. Receptors originate from a human donor in good health (CMV status not recorded). Some clones in this sample may be carry-over from other donors' samples. The CDR3 runs from the conserved cysteine through the conserved F or W. D genes are given only for firm matches. Clone size is stated in some rows and not others, as once, few, many or a class when expanded.

TRBV7-8 | many | - | CASSPWRAATTDTQYF
TRBV4-2 | - | - | CASSQVGSSYNEQFF
TRBV4-1 | - | - | CASSQDARGIRDGYTF
TRBV4-1 | - | - | CASSQADKTYGYTF
TRBV29-1 | - | TRBD1 | CSGYRQGLNTEAFF
TRBV5-5 | - | - | CASRWEQGLPPNTEAFF
TRBV19 | few | TRBD2 | CASSRPTTSGPRPDTQYF
TRBV7-9 | few | - | CASSFRANQETQYF
TRBV12-5 | few | - | CASGLVFDEQFF
TRBV12-3/TRBV12-4 | - | - | CASKIQGEGSPLHF
TRBV20-1 | - | TRBD1 | CSAKGQGFNQPQHF
TRBV12-3/TRBV12-4 | - | TRBD1 | CASTTGGSADTQYF
TRBV19 | - | - | CASSMGRPLVAEAFF
TRBV7-2 | many | - | CASSQDRSSYNEQFF
TRBV2 | - | - | CASSEKSRNTIYF
TRBV12-3/TRBV12-4 | - | - | CASSHGQIYTGELFF
TRBV19 | - | TRBD1 | CASSIRTGGLNEQFF
TRBV5-6 | - | - | CSSLAGGNSPLHF
TRBV7-2 | many | - | CASSSPGEGKNIQYF
TRBV5-4 | - | - | CASSLQGRITDTQYF
TRBV11-1 | few | TRBD2 | CASSLRRERPLSTDTQYF
TRBV19 | - | TRBD1 | CASSIRGQGGSGSNQPQHF
TRBV29-1 | - | - | CSVAVSGGTEAFF
TRBV7-6 | - | TRBD1 | CASSLLSPIGTGNRYGYTF
TRBV7-2 | many | - | CASSLYQNTEAFF
TRBV7-9 | few | TRBD1 | CASSSQGAANEKLFF
TRBV18 | - | - | CASSPEDRRKPEAFF
TRBV28 | many | TRBD1 | CASSSRTGGNTEAFF
TRBV19 | few | - | CASSPPQAGGYTF
TRBV28 | - | - | CASSQWGGAANF
TRBV5-1 | - | - | CASYDSTYEQYF
TRBV19 | few | TRBD1 | CASSLPGQLNSPLHF
TRBV27 | - | - | CASSLIGVNYEQYF
TRBV19 | - | TRBD1 | CASSVQGLEQFF
TRBV28 | few | TRBD1 | CASSLRGQGFSIVAQFF
TRBV20-1 | - | TRBD2 | CSARDSLASGGPMGEQFF
TRBV11-2 | - | - | CASSPRQGLPGETQYF
TRBV28 | - | - | CASSSLRAKGPRSGELFF
TRBV12-3/TRBV12-4 | - | - | CASSSLENAEQYF